The sequence of this T cell receptor (beta chain) was determined in a study of control samples from healthy donors and cancer patients. Trimming took off 0 bases at V and 4 bases at J, with 18 bases between the two ends. This CDR3 has 17 residues. CDR1 LGHNA and CDR2 YNFKEQ come from the germline V gene. Sequenced by immunoSEQ multiplex PCR; TCRdb stores in-frame clones only, minus some. The table shows roughly 50,000 clones, with about 92% occurring only once. The receptor comes from a man aged 25 to 45 with colorectal cancer. J is TRBJ1-2 and V is TRBV4-2; D possibly corresponds to TRBD1 (6 bases). The source material was PBMCs. The CDR3 nucleotides read TGTGCCAGCAGCCAAGATCAAGGGGGTGCTAAGTCCTATGGCTACACCTTC. This sequence encodes CASSQDQGGAKSYGYTF.